This T cell receptor beta chain was identified during a study of blood T cell repertoires in COVID-19. Study context: Specimens from acute and convalescent COVID-19 originated in the United States, Italy and Spain. T cells, B-cell-depleted T cells, or PBMCs supplied cDNA or gDNA.

The CDR3 extends over 14 amino acids. The germline CDR1 and CDR2 sequences are MNHNY and SVGAGI (reference sequence). V was shortened by 6 bases and J by 7 bases, with 16 bases between the two germline ends. Data came from immunoSEQ multiplex PCR; TCRdb stores just in-frame clones and leaves some out. The profile shows over 350,000 clones, approximately 90% of them singletons. The receptor comes from a woman aged 30 to 39 with active or convalescent COVID-19. The sequenced sample was peripheral blood. The V and J genes are TRBV6-6 and TRBJ1-5; maybe TRBD1 (6 bases). Written as DNA, the CDR3 is TGTGCCAGCAGCGACACAGGGCTAGACCAGCCCCAGCATTTT. Translation: CASSDTGLDQPQHF.